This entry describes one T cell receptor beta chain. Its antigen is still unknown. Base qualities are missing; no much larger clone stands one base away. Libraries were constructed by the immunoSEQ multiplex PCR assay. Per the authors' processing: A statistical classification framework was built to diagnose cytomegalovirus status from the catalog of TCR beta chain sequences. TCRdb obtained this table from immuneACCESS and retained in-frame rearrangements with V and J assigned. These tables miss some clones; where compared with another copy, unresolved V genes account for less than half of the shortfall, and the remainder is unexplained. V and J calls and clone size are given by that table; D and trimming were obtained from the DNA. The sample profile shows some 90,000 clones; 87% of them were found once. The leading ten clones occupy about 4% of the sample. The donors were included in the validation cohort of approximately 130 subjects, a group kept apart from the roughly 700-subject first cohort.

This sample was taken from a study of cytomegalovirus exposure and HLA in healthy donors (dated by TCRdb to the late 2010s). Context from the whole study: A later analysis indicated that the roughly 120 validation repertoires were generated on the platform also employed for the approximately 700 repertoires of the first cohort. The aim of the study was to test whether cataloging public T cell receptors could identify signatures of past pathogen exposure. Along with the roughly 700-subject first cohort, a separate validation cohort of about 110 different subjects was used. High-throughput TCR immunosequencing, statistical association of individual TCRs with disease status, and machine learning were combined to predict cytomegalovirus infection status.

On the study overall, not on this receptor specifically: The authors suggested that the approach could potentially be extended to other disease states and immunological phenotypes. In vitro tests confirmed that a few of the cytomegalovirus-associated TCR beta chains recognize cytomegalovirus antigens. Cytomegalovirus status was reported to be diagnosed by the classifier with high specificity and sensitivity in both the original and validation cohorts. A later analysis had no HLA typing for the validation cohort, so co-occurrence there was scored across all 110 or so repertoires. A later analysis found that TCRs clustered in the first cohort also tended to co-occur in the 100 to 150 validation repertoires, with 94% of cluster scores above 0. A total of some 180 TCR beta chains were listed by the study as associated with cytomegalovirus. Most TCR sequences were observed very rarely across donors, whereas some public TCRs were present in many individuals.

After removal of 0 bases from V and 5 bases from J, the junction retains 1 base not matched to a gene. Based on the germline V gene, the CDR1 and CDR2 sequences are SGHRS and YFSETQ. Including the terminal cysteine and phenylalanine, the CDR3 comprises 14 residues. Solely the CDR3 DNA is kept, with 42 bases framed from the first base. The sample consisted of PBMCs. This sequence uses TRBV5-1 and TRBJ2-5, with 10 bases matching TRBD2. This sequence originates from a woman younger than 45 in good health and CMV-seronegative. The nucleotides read TGCGCCAGCAGCTTGGTTAGCGGGGGGGAGACCCAGTACTTC. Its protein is CASSLVSGGETQYF.